This T cell receptor (beta chain) was recovered during a study of Graves' ophthalmopathy and Graves' hyperthyroidism. This CDR3 comprises 16 residues. CDR1 is PRHDT and CDR2 is FYEKMQ in the germline V gene (reference sequence). Trimming removed 5 bases from V and 4 bases from J, with 20 bases in between. RNA transcripts served as template for amplifying TCR beta CDR3 sequences. A first-round RT-PCR used HTBI primers, followed by a second-round multiplex PCR. MiXCR was run by TCRdb on the multiplex PCR reads, yielding one entry per CDR3 protein. This table has hundreds of thousands of distinct CDR3 sequences, approximately 21% appearing once. This clonotype has more than one count but fewer than ten.

Sequenced input: peripheral blood. The receptor was isolated from a woman aged 18-29 years with stable Graves' hyperthyroidism. This chain uses TRBV13 with TRBJ2-5, with a weak D call TRBD2 (5 bases). The CDR3 sequence: CASSPRGAGLGETQYF. As DNA, the CDR3 is TGTGCCAGCAGCCCCCGCGGCGCGGGTTTAGGAGAGACCCAGTACTTC.